What follows describes a single T cell receptor (beta chain). This specimen comes from a study of blood T cell repertoires in COVID-19. Study-level background: The study drew acute and convalescent COVID-19 samples from the United States, Italy and Spain. T cells, B-cell-depleted T cells, or PBMCs provided the cDNA or gDNA that served as material.

V lost 5 bases and J 0 bases, leaving 4 bases between the germline ends. Germline CDR1 MDHEN, CDR2 SYDVKM. This CDR3 is built from 12 residues. Methods used by the authors: Amplification of reference gene primers was used by the study to estimate nucleated cell counts. Sequenced by immunoSEQ multiplex PCR; TCRdb stores in-frame clones only, minus some. D and trimming were read from the DNA, whereas the V and J calls and clone size are those reported in that table. The sample records about 77,000 clones, 65% to 85% being singletons. The rearrangement joins TRBV28 to TRBJ1-1, with D unclear. Sequenced material: peripheral blood. The receptor comes from a man between 65 and 85 years old with active or convalescent COVID-19. DNA of the CDR3: TGTGCCAGCAGTACTGTGAACACTGAAGCTTTCTTT. It encodes CASSTVNTEAFF.